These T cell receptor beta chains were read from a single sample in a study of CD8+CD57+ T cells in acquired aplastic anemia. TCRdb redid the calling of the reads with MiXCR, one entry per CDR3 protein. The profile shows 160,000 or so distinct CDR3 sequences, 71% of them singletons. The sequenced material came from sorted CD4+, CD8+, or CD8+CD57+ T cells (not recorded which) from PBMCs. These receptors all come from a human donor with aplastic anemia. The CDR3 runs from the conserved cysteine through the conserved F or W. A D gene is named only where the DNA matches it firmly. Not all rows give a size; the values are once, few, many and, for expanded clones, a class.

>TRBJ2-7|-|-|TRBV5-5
TGTGCCAGCAGCTTACCCGGCTACGAGCAGTACTTC
CASSLPGYEQYF
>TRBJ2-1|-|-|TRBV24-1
TGTGCCACCAGTGATTTCGACAGTTACAATGAGCAGTTCTTC
CATSDFDSYNEQFF
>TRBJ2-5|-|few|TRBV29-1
TGCAGCGTTTGGGGGTTCGAAGAGACCCAGTACTTC
CSVWGFEETQYF
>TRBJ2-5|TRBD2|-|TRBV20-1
TGCAGTGCTAGAGAGCGCAGAGTTCTGGCTAGCGGGAGAGAGACCCAGTACTTC
CSARERRVLASGRETQYF
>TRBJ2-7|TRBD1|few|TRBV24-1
TGTGCCACCAGTCCAGGACAGGGCTACGAGCAGTACTTC
CATSPGQGYEQYF
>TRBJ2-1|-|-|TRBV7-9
TGTGCCAGCAGCTTGGGAAAGTACAGTGAGCAGTTCTTC
CASSLGKYSEQFF
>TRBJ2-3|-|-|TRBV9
TGTGCCAGCAGCGTCAGGGGAGATACGCAGTATTTT
CASSVRGDTQYF
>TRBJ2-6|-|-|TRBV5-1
TGCGCCAGCAGCCGAATCTCTGGGGCCAACGTCCTGACTTTC
CASSRISGANVLTF
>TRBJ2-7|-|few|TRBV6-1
TGTGCCAGCAAGCAGGGCACCTACGAGCAGTACTTC
CASKQGTYEQYF
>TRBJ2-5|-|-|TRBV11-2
TGTGCCAGCAGCGCTCACCACGACCCCTGGGAGACCCAGTACTTC
CASSAHHDPWETQYF
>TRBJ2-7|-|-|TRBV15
TGTGCCACCAGCCCACGGGCCTCGGGGGAGCAGTACTTC
CATSPRASGEQYF
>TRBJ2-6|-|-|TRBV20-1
TGCAGTGCCCATAAGGGTGGCGGGGCCAACGTCCTGACTTTC
CSAHKGGGANVLTF
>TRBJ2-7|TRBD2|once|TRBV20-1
TGCAGTGCTGCCCGGGGAGCGGGGGGGCCCTACGAGCAGTACTTC
CSAARGAGGPYEQYF
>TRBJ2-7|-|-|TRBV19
TGTGCCAGCCAAGCACCGGAGGGTTACGAGCAGTACTTC
CASQAPEGYEQYF
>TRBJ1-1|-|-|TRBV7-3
TGTGCCAGCAGCTTAGCGCGGGGCCTCGAAGCTTTCTTT
CASSLARGLEAFF
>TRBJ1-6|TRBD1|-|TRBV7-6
TGTGCCAGCAGCGCCGTGACAGGGGGCGGGTGGTCACCCCTCCACTTT
CASSAVTGGGWSPLHF
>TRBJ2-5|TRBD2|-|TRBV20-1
TGCAGTGCAGGCAGCGGGGGGCCGGGAGAGACCCAGTACTTC
CSAGSGGPGETQYF
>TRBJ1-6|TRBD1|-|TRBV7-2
TGTGCCAGCAGCTTGACAGGGGTGGATAATTCACCCCTCCACTTT
CASSLTGVDNSPLHF
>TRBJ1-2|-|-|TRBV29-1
TGCAGCGTTGTAACGGGAGGAAGTGGCTACACCTTC
CSVVTGGSGYTF
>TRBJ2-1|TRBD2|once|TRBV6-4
TGTGCCAGCAGTGACAGACTAGCGGGCGGAAAGTTCTTC
CASSDRLAGGKFF
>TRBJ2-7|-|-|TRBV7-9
TGTGCCAGCAGCTTGGAAGCGGCTACCTACGAGCAGTACTTC
CASSLEAATYEQYF
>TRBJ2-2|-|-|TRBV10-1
TGCGCCAGTGCAGGGACGAACACCGGGGAGCTGTTTTTT
CASAGTNTGELFF
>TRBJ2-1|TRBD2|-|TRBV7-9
TGTGCCAGCAGCAGCCGATTAGCGGGGCCCTACAATGAGCAGTTCTTC
CASSSRLAGPYNEQFF
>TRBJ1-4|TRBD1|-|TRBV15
TGTGCCACCAGCAGTAACGGACAGGGGCGTGTGGATGAAAAACTGTTTTTT
CATSSNGQGRVDEKLFF
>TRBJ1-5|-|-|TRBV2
TGTGCCAGCAGTGAAGCGACAGGAATTGGCAATCAGCCCCAGCATTTT
CASSEATGIGNQPQHF
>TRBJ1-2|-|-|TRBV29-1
TGCAGCGTTGCCTTGAGGGAGGGTAATGGCTACACCTTC
CSVALREGNGYTF
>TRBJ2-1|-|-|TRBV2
TGTGCCAGCAGCTCCGGACGGAAAAGCGGGTTTCTAAATGAGCAGTTCTTC
CASSSGRKSGFLNEQFF
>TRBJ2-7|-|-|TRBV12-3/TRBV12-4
TGTGCCAGCAGAAGAGGGGGACGGGCCTACGAGCAGTACTTC
CASRRGGRAYEQYF
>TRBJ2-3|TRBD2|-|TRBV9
TGTGCCAGCAGGCCCGGGGGGGCGAGCACAGATACGCAGTATTTT
CASRPGGASTDTQYF
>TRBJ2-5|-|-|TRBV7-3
TGTGCCAGCAGCCGAGGGGGCGGGGAGCAAGAGACCCAGTACTTC
CASSRGGGEQETQYF
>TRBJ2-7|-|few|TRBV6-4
TGTGCCAGCAGTTACGGGACAAGCTCCTACGAGCAGTACTTC
CASSYGTSSYEQYF
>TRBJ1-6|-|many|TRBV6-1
TGTGCCAGCAGTGGGGCGGCGGATAATTCACCCCTCCACTTT
CASSGAADNSPLHF
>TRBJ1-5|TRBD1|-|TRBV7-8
TGTGCCAGCAGCTTCGACAGGGGCAGCAATCAGCCCCAGCATTTT
CASSFDRGSNQPQHF
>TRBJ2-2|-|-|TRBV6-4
TGTTCCAGCAGTGGCGGGGAGGCCGGGGAGCTGTTTTTT
CSSSGGEAGELFF
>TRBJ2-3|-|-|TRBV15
TGTGCCACCAGCAGAGATCCGACAGATACGCAGTATTTT
CATSRDPTDTQYF
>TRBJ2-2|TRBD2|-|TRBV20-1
TGCAGTGCTAGAGATCGCCTAGCGGGAGGTTCTGGGGAGCTGTTTTTT
CSARDRLAGGSGELFF
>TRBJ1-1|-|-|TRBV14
TGTGCCAGCAGCCAATTTCCGAGGTCTGAAGCTTTCTTT
CASSQFPRSEAFF
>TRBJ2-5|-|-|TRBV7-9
TGTGCCAGCAGCTTAGGGCCCAGGGCCCAGTACTTC
CASSLGPRAQYF
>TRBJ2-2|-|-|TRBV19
TGTGCCAGTAGGTGGGGCGGGGAGCTGTTTTTT
CASRWGGELFF
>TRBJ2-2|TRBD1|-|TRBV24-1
TGTGCCACCAGTGATTCGTGGACAGGGGACACCGGGGAGCTGTTTTTT
CATSDSWTGDTGELFF
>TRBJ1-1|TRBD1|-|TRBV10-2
TGCGCCAGCCGAAAAGGGGGGCAGGGGGATTCGGCTTTCTTT
CASRKGGQGDSAFF
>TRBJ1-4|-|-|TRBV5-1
TGCGCCAGCAGCTTGGGCGCAGGAAATGAAAAACTGTTTTTT
CASSLGAGNEKLFF
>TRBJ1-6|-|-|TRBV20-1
TGCAGTGCTGGGCGGTTGGCGGGGCGAGATAATTCACCCCTCCACTTT
CSAGRLAGRDNSPLHF
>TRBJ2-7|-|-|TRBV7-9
TGTGCCAGCAGCCCGTTCCAGCGGACAACCTACGAGCAGTACTTC
CASSPFQRTTYEQYF
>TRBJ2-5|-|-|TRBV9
TGTGCCAGCAGCGTAGCCGTGGCGGGCGGAGAGACCCAGTACTTC
CASSVAVAGGETQYF
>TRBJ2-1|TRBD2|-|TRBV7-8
TGTGCCAGCAGGACGCGGGGGGGAGGTAACAATGAGCAGTTCTTC
CASRTRGGGNNEQFF
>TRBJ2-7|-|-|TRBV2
TGTGCCAGCAGTTTCCGTCAAGGTGCCGGGGGCAGCGAGCAGTACTTC
CASSFRQGAGGSEQYF
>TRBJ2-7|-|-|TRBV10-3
TGTGCCAGCAGTTACGGAAGACAGCCAAAATACTACGAGCAGTACTTC
CASSYGRQPKYYEQYF
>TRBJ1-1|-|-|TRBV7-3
TGTGCCAGCAGCTTACGGGGATCTGAAGCTTTCTTT
CASSLRGSEAFF
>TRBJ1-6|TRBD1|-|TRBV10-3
TGTGCCATCAGTCCGGGACAGGCGGAATCACCCCTCCACTTT
CAISPGQAESPLHF
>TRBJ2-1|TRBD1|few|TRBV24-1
TGTGCCACCAACCCAGGGACAGGGAAAAAGCAGTTCTTC
CATNPGTGKKQFF
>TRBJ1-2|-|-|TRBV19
TGTGCCAGTAGTATAGAAGGCCAGGGCTACTATGGCTACACCTTC
CASSIEGQGYYGYTF
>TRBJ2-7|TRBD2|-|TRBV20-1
TGCAGTGCTTGCAGAGGCCCAGCGGGAGACAGCAACGAGCAGTACTTC
CSACRGPAGDSNEQYF
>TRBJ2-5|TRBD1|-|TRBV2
TGTGCCAGCAGTGGACAGGGGCAAGAGACCCAGTACTTC
CASSGQGQETQYF
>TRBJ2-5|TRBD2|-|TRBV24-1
TGTGCCACCAGTGCTAGCGGGAGGGAGACCCAGTACTTC
CATSASGRETQYF
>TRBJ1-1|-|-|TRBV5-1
TGCGCCAGCAGCCGATACGACGAAAGGGGATTGAACACTGAAGCTTTCTTT
CASSRYDERGLNTEAFF